This T cell receptor (beta chain) was identified in a study of control samples from healthy donors and cancer patients. Produced via immunoSEQ multiplex PCR; TCRdb's table is partial and in-frame only. Of 130,000 or so clones in the sample, 94% were seen once. In germline, CDR1 is SNHLY, CDR2 FYNNEI. V dropped 4 bases and J dropped 16 bases, with 20 bases sitting between them. The CDR3 runs 13 residues. The TCR originated in a man aged 35 to 55 in good health. The sample consisted of blood. V and J are TRBV2 and TRBJ2-1; a weak D match, TRBD2 (6 bases). The CDR3 spells CASSVGRTETPFF. The CDR3 DNA is TGTGCCAGCAGTGTCGGGAGAACAGAGACACCTTTCTTC.